A single T cell receptor (beta chain) is shown here with its context. Its antigen is still unknown. The protocol was immunoSEQ multiplex PCR, while the TCRdb copy is restricted to in-frame clones and leaves out a portion. The repertoire holds some 74,000 clones, with more than 85% as singletons. The data were obtained in a study of cytomegalovirus exposure and HLA in healthy donors. Study in general: The same platform used for the 600 to 750 first-cohort repertoires was also used for the 90 to 150 validation repertoires, as a later analysis reported.

Study findings and constraints: There were a few CMV-associated chains whose specificity for CMV antigens was confirmed in vitro. High specificity and sensitivity for cytomegalovirus status were reported for the classifier.

After removal of 4 bases from V and 0 bases from J, the junction contained 2 bases not matched to a gene. Germline CDR1 and CDR2: MNHNY and SVGAGI (reference sequence). The CDR3 totals 15 residues. The TCR comes from a woman aged 25 to 39 in good health and CMV-seronegative. The sequenced sample consisted of PBMCs. V gene TRBV6-6 combines with J gene TRBJ2-2; 7 bases align to TRBD1. CDR3 sequence: CASSWDSSNTGELFF. CDR3 DNA sequence: TGTGCCAGCAGTTGGGACAGCTCGAACACCGGGGAGCTGTTTTTT.